The source of this T cell receptor (beta chain) is a study of T cells after yellow fever vaccination. Findings of the study overall: The secondary response was weaker but peaked faster, day 5 versus 15. After the booster, roughly 96% of CD4 and roughly nine tenths of CD8 primary-response clones were re-detected.

Only a few counts were recorded for this clonotype. Its antigen is undetermined. 5'RACE template switching generated TCR cDNA, adding a universal primer site and UMIs. TCRdb analysed the 5' RACE reads with MiXCR anew, one entry per CDR3 protein. The sample lists hundreds of thousands of distinct CDR3 sequences; roughly an eighth were seen once. The sample consisted of PBMCs, taken on the day of the yellow fever booster vaccination. The sequence derives from a man aged 25-40 years who received the YFV17D yellow fever vaccine.

The CDR3 sequence: CSARSGGSGANVLTF. CDR3 DNA: TGCAGTGCTAGGAGTGGTGGCTCTGGGGCCAACGTCCTGACTTTC. The rearrangement uses TRBV20-1 and TRBJ2-6; D is unresolved. Trimming removed 3 bases at V and 0 bases at J, with 9 bases between. Germline V gene lookup returns CDR1 DFQATT and CDR2 SNEGSKA (reference sequence). There are 15 residues in the CDR3.